This TCR beta chain was recovered during a study of human T cells and chemical hapten exposure. TCRdb ran MiXCR on the RACE reads and lists one entry per CDR3 protein. The sample carries some 110,000 distinct CDR3 sequences, around 12% recorded once. This clonotype was recorded a few times. The time point denotes: pre-sensitization, week 0. Treatment meaning: therapeutic diphenylcyclopropenone sensitization with weekly scalp DPC. The CDR3 is made up of 14 amino acids. Deletions cut 3 bases from V and 10 bases from J, with 13 bases between. Germline loops: CDR1 SEHNR, CDR2 FQNEAQ (reference sequence). The sequence was obtained from a woman between 45 and 60 years old with alopecia areata. Some clones in this sample may be carry-over from other donors' samples. V is TRBV7-9 and J is TRBJ1-6; D is possibly TRBD1 (5 bases). This material consisted of whole blood, taken in connection with sensitization to the hapten diphenylcyclopropenone (DPC). CDR3 nucleotide sequence: TGTGCCAGCAGCTTCGCAGGGTTGGGCTCACCCCTCCACTTT. Translation: CASSFAGLGSPLHF.